Sequencing of this T cell receptor beta chain was carried out in a study of shared clonotypes between healthy human individuals. Recent vaccinations or acute infections were absent in the healthy HIV-negative adult donors. The length of the CDR3 is 12 residues. Trimming took 2 bases from V and 8 from J, leaving 8 bases between them. Per the germline V gene, CDR1 is MGHRA and CDR2 is YSYEKL. General study results and limits: There were few donors, and this limited the genetic and exposure-history diversity represented. Larger estimated richness was generally recorded for naive subsets relative to memory subsets. Clonotype sharing among the donors was expected to vary with sequencing depth.

The repertoire was sequenced with immunoSEQ multiplex PCR; TCRdb's copy has only in-frame clones and lacks some. The sample has approximately 340,000 clones, more than 60% seen once; the top ten hold under 11%. This clone appeared a few times. Its antigen is not known. This sequence joins TRBV4-1 and TRBJ2-3; weak D call: TRBD2 (6 bases). The receptor was derived from a man younger than 40 in good health. The sequenced sample consisted of memory CD4+ T cells sorted from blood. Subset noted: CD45RA-negative fraction. The CDR3 protein is CASSQRAGTQYF. CDR3 in DNA: TGCGCCAGCAGCCAACGAGCGGGTACGCAGTATTTT.